These 27 T cell receptor beta chains were all obtained from the same sample, sequenced in a study of blood T cell repertoires in COVID-19. TCRdb keeps only in-frame clones here, not all; method: immunoSEQ multiplex PCR. The repertoire holds some 320,000 clones, with around 90% as singletons. Source material: PBMCs or T cells enriched from blood (not recorded which). These TCRs come from a man between 60 and 75 years old who had recovered from COVID-19.

The chain recombines TRBV7-9 with TRBJ2-5; 7 bases agree with TRBD1. V was pared by 5 bases and J by 4 bases, with 7 bases of the junction left unmatched. Looked up from germline, CDR1 is SEHNR and CDR2 is FQNEAQ (reference sequence). This CDR3 is 14 amino acids long. The CDR3 DNA reads as TGTGCCAGCAGCATAGGATCAGGGGGAGAGACCCAGTACTTC. Residues: CASSIGSGGETQYF.

This sequence joins TRBV5-1 and TRBJ1-1, with 9 nucleotides matching TRBD1. The CDR3 loop spans 14 amino acids. Looked up from germline, CDR1 is SGHRS and CDR2 is YFSETQ. V lost 4 bases, J lost 1 base, and 2 bases stayed unmatched. The CDR3 nucleotides are TGCGCCAGCAGCCGACAGGGGGAGAACACTGAAGCTTTCTTT. Its translation: CASSRQGENTEAFF. The whole variable domain, remainder taken from reference TRBV5-1 and TRBJ1-1, is KAGVTQTPRYLIKTRGQQVTLSCSPISGHRSVSWYQQTPGQGLQFLFEYFSETQRNKGNFPGRFSGRQFSNSRSEMNVSTLELGDSALYLCASSRQGENTEAFFGQGTRLTVV.

This clone appeared a single time. The chain couples TRBV24-1 to TRBJ2-7; 11 bases are a match to TRBD1. This CDR3 is built from 16 residues. CDR1 and CDR2 (germline): KGHDR, SFDVKD. V lost 3 bases and J lost 3; bases outside the gene matches: 6. The CDR3 coding sequence is TGTGCCACCAGTGATGCAGGGACAGGGGGGCGCTACGAGCAGTACTTC. The encoded protein is CATSDAGTGGRYEQYF.

V usage is TRBV6-5 and J usage is TRBJ2-7; the match to TRBD1 covers 7 bases. The CDR3 covers 14 residues. With V trimmed by 7 bases and J by 10 bases, 16 bases remained unmatched. Germline loops: CDR1 MNHEY, CDR2 SVGAGI. The CDR3 here is CASTRDSLTFVQYF. Here the CDR3 DNA reads TGTGCCAGCACCCGGGACAGCCTAACTTTCGTCCAGTACTTC.

The chain couples TRBV11-2 to TRBJ2-5; 8 nucleotides agree with TRBD1. The length of the CDR3 is 15 residues. V lost 2 bases and J lost 4; bases outside the gene matches: 6. The germline V gene has CDR1 SGHAT and CDR2 FQNNGV. Written as DNA, the CDR3 is TGTGCCAGCAGCTTAACCGACAGGGGAGGAGAGACCCAGTACTTC. As protein: CASSLTDRGGETQYF.

The chain recombines TRBV5-1 with TRBJ2-3, with D tentatively TRBD2 (5 bases). The V gene's germline CDR1 is SGHRS and CDR2 YFSETQ. The V end lost 0 bases, the J end lost 3 bases, and 14 bases lay between the germline ends. The CDR3 totals 16 residues. The chain's CDR3 is CASSLGFSGWTDTQYF. CDR3 DNA: TGCGCCAGCAGCTTGGGTTTTTCGGGATGGACAGATACGCAGTATTTT.

This chain joins TRBV7-2 and TRBJ2-1, with 11 bases identical to TRBD2. Losses at the gene ends were 5 bases for V and 7 bases for J; bases not matched to a gene: 7. From germline, CDR1 is SGHTA and CDR2 FQGNSA. The CDR3 consists of 15 residues. This CDR3 reads CASSQRTSGQNEQFF. The CDR3 bases are TGTGCCAGCAGCCAGAGGACTAGCGGGCAGAATGAGCAGTTCTTC.

The rearrangement uses TRBV5-6 and TRBJ1-5; TRBD1 aligns across 7 bases. The CDR3 extends over 16 amino acids. Trimming at V came to 0 bases and at J to 7 bases, leaving 10 bases not matched to a gene. CDR1 is SGHDT and CDR2 is YYEEEE in the germline V gene. The CDR3 reads CASSLGQGLNGQPQHF. The CDR3 DNA is TGTGCCAGCAGCTTGGGACAGGGCCTTAACGGACAGCCCCAGCATTTT. The full variable domain, its missing parts supplied by reference TRBV5-6 and TRBJ1-5, is DAGVTQSPTHLIKTRGQQVTLRCSPKSGHDTVSWYQQALGQGPQFIFQYYEEEERQRGNFPDRFSGHQFPNYSSELNVNALLLGDSALYLCASSLGQGLNGQPQHFGDGTRLSIL.

The chain is built from TRBV9 and TRBJ2-3; D may be TRBD1 (6 bases). Trimming took off 3 bases at V and 5 bases at J, with 13 bases between the two ends. CDR1 is SGDLS and CDR2 is YYNGEE in the germline V gene. The CDR3 has 14 amino acids. The CDR3 coding sequence is TGTGCCAGCAGCGATCAGGGGATTGGAGATACGCAGTATTTT. This codes for CASSDQGIGDTQYF. The entire variable domain, with the rest obtained from reference TRBV9 and TRBJ2-3, is as follows: DSGVTQTPKHLITATGQRVTLRCSPRSGDLSVYWYQQSLDQGLQFLIQYYNGEERAKGNILERFSAQQFPDLHSELNLSSLELGDSALYFCASSDQGIGDTQYFGPGTRLTVL.

The rearrangement uses TRBV28 and TRBJ2-3, with 9 bases aligning to TRBD2. CDR1 is MDHEN and CDR2 is SYDVKM in the germline V gene. With 4 bases clipped from V and 5 bases from J, the junction kept 7 bases outside the gene matches. The CDR3 consists of 15 residues. The CDR3 coding sequence is TGTGCCAGCAGTTCTCCGGGACTAGCAGGAGATACGCAGTATTTT. Translated: CASSSPGLAGDTQYF. Together with reference TRBV28 and TRBJ2-3, the CDR3 gives the full variable domain: DVKVTQSSRYLVKRTGEKVFLECVQDMDHENMFWYRQDPGLGLRLIYFSYDVKMKEKGDIPEGYSVSREKKERFSLILESASTNQTSMYLCASSSPGLAGDTQYFGPGTRLTVL.

This clone occurred once. The chain has TRBV6-4 and TRBJ2-2; 8 bases map to TRBD2. V lost 3 bases to trimming and J lost 2 bases; unmatched junction nucleotides: 5. The germline CDR1 and CDR2 sequences are MRHNA and SNTAGT. The CDR3 sequence is 16 residues long. The CDR3 nucleotides are TGTGCCAGCAGTGATACTAGCGGAGTCAACACCGGGGAGCTGTTTTTT. It is translated as CASSDTSGVNTGELFF.

This clone was detected once. The gene calls are TRBV7-9 and TRBJ2-7; 8 bases align to TRBD1. V dropped 2 bases and J dropped 6; count of bases not matched to a gene: 3. The CDR3 has 13 residues. The germline V gene encodes CDR1 SEHNR and CDR2 FQNEAQ (reference sequence). CDR3 loop: CASSLYTGGEQYF. The DNA of the CDR3 is TGTGCCAGCAGCTTATATACAGGGGGCGAGCAGTACTTC.

The chain uses TRBV7-9 and TRBJ1-4; 10 bases line up with TRBD1. V lost 5 bases and J lost 8; bases outside the gene matches: 5. CDR3 length: 14 residues. The V gene's germline CDR1 is SEHNR and CDR2 FQNEAQ (reference sequence). CDR3 sequence reads: CASSPGQGEEKLFF. CDR3 bases: TGTGCCAGCAGCCCTGGACAGGGGGAAGAAAAACTGTTTTTT.

The V and J genes are TRBV5-1 and TRBJ2-1, with 10 bases that match TRBD2. The CDR3 is 17 residues long. The ends lost 0 bases at V and 6 bases at J; junction bases unmatched: 9. Per germline, CDR1 SGHRS and CDR2 YFSETQ. This CDR3 reads CASSLGVAGGGGNEQFF. The DNA of the CDR3 is TGCGCCAGCAGCTTGGGGGTAGCGGGAGGAGGAGGCAATGAGCAGTTCTTC.

The rearrangement links TRBV5-1 to TRBJ2-3; a possible D gene is TRBD1 (6 bases). V was pared by 4 bases and J by 0 bases, with 12 bases between. Germline lookup yields CDR1 SGHRS and CDR2 YFSETQ. CDR3 length: 15 residues. The CDR3 is CASSKDSPSTDTQYF. CDR3 nucleotides: TGCGCCAGCAGCAAGGACAGCCCAAGCACAGATACGCAGTATTTT.

This clone was detected once. This chain connects TRBV18 to TRBJ1-1, with 7 bases matching TRBD1. The CDR3 extends over 14 amino acids. Germline CDR1 KGHSH, CDR2 LQKENI. The junction had 8 bases not matched to a gene; V was cut back by 7 bases and J by 3 bases. The CDR3 nucleotides are TGTGCCAGCTTGACCGGACAGGAGTACACTGAAGCTTTCTTT. Encoded protein: CASLTGQEYTEAFF.

The chain links TRBV6-5 to TRBJ1-2; 8 bases align to TRBD1. The germline V gene encodes CDR1 MNHEY and CDR2 SVGAGI. V shed 6 bases and J 4 bases; nucleotides not matched to a gene: 4. This CDR3 comprises 13 residues. For the CDR3, the DNA is TGTGCCAGCAGGTCCGACAGGGGCTATGGCTACACCTTC. Translation: CASRSDRGYGYTF.

This chain links TRBV3-1 (or the pseudogene TRBV3-2) with TRBJ2-7; TRBD1 is a possible D gene (6 bases). The CDR3 contains 12 residues. V lost 3 bases to trimming and J lost 6 bases, with 9 bases between them. Per the germline V gene, CDR1 is LGHDT and CDR2 is YNNKEL (reference sequence). CDR3: CASSQGAVEQYF. The CDR3 DNA is TGTGCCAGCAGCCAGGGGGCGGTCGAGCAGTACTTC.

This clone was detected once. V usage is TRBV24-1 and J usage is TRBJ2-2; 7 bases are a match to TRBD1. Germline V gene lookup returns CDR1 KGHDR and CDR2 SFDVKD. The CDR3 is made up of 15 amino acids. V lost 10 bases to trimming and J lost 8 bases; unmatched junction nucleotides: 15. CDR3 region: CATQGVDRVGGELFF. CDR3 in DNA: TGTGCCACTCAAGGAGTCGACAGGGTCGGAGGGGAGCTGTTTTTT.

This clone was seen a single time. The chain has TRBV5-6 and TRBJ1-5; D gene unclear. Germline V CDR1 and CDR2: SGHDT, YYEEEE. V dropped 0 bases and J dropped 5 bases, with 12 bases sitting between them. CDR3 length: 15 amino acids. The CDR3 region is CASSLGTSTYQPQHF. The CDR3 bases are TGTGCCAGCAGCTTGGGGACTAGTACCTATCAGCCCCAGCATTTT.

V and J are TRBV5-6 and TRBJ2-7, with D unresolved. This CDR3 comprises 11 residues. V was cut by 4 bases and J by 3 bases, with 5 bases left in between. Germline CDR1 and CDR2: SGHDT and YYEEEE. The CDR3 sequence: CASSIGYEQYF. The CDR3 DNA sequence: TGTGCCAGCAGCATCGGCTACGAGCAGTACTTC.

In this sample, this clone turned up a few times. V and J are TRBV18 and TRBJ1-2; TRBD1 agrees at 9 bases. This CDR3 comprises 14 residues. The germline CDR1 and CDR2 sequences are KGHSH and LQKENI. The trim removed 5 bases at V and 5 bases at J, leaving 6 bases unmatched. The CDR3 here is CASSGDRVSYGYTF. CDR3 nucleotide sequence: TGTGCCAGCTCAGGGGACAGGGTATCATATGGCTACACCTTC.

V usage is TRBV23-1 and J usage is TRBJ1-5, with D unclear. TRBV23-1 is sorted into the ORF group, with uncertain function. The CDR3 is 17 residues long. V dropped 1 base and J dropped 2 bases, with 15 bases sitting between them. CDR3 amino acids: CASSQCQERRGNQPQHF. For the CDR3, the DNA is TGCGCCAGCAGTCAATGTCAAGAACGCCGGGGCAATCAGCCCCAGCATTTT.

The V call is TRBV9, the J call TRBJ2-5, with D hard to call. Trimming shortened V by 1 base and J by 0 bases, and 7 bases separated the two germline ends. CDR3 length: 14 amino acids. Germline V gene sequence: CDR1 SGDLS, CDR2 YYNGEE. The CDR3 DNA reads TGTGCCAGCAGCGTAACAGAGTACCAAGAGACCCAGTACTTC. Residues: CASSVTEYQETQYF.

The gene calls are TRBV6-5 and TRBJ1-1; D remains unclear. V lost 4 bases and J lost 11, with 14 bases in between. The CDR3 is 12 amino acids. The germline gives CDR1 MNHEY, CDR2 SVGAGI. CDR3 coding DNA: TGTGCCAGCAGTTGGGCGAGAGAGCCGGCTTTCTTT. It translates to CASSWAREPAFF.

The genes are TRBV7-2 and TRBJ1-1, with D perhaps matching TRBD1 (6 bases). This CDR3 is built from 12 residues. Germline V gene data show CDR1 as SGHTA and CDR2 as FQGNSA. Trimming took 5 bases from V and 11 from J, leaving 15 bases between them. Here the CDR3 DNA reads TGTGCCAGCAGCCCGGACAGATTTTATGCTTTCTTT. It codes for CASSPDRFYAFF.

Written as DNA, the CDR3 is TGTGCCAGCAGTTACCGCGGGAGTACCACCGGGGAGCTGTTTTTT. It codes for CASSYRGSTTGELFF. The chain combines TRBV6-5 with TRBJ2-2; 7 nucleotides match TRBD2. After removal of 2 bases from V and 4 bases from J, the junction contained 4 bases not matched to a gene. The germline gives CDR1 MNHEY, CDR2 SVGAGI. The CDR3 is 15 residues long.